This T cell receptor (beta chain) was profiled in a study of beta chain features in type 1 diabetes. General study points: Overrepresentation of cells with high TCR expression could result from cDNA sequencing. PCR might pick shorter templates more often, in the same way for patients and controls. VDJ junctions in type 1 diabetes patients carried more deletions and fewer insertions.

Reverse transcription of all isolated RNA meant that expressed TCRB transcripts were sequenced. Sequencing used immunoSEQ multiplex PCR; TCRdb keeps in-frame clones, though not all of them. Seen here are 150,000 to 180,000 clones, more than 9.5% observed once, and the top ten hold around 2.1%. Sorting that relied on CD45RO/CCR7/CD25/CD127/CD95/CD27 yielded CD4+ naive, central memory, regulatory and stem cell-like memory cells. Trimming pared 2 bases from V and 4 bases from J, leaving 9 bases between. The CDR3 is made up of 13 amino acids. Germline CDR1 and CDR2: SGDLS and YYNGEE. In its sample, this clone was seen many times. Its antigen is unknown. Other DNA variants within this sample encode the same CDR3.

V is TRBV9 and J is TRBJ1-2; tentatively, D is TRBD1 (5 bases). The specimen sequenced was central memory CD4+ T cells from blood. The receptor's source is a man between 18 and 35 years old in good health. Here the CDR3 DNA reads TGTGCCAGCAGCGTTACAGGCGCCTATGGCTACACCTTC. Its protein is CASSVTGAYGYTF.